This TCR beta chain was obtained from a study of regulatory T cells in long-lasting Graves disease. Specified time point: newly diagnosed GD, antithyroid drugs for less than 3 months. PBMC RNA was the source of the TCR library. This clonotype has at least ten counts. Building of the TCR beta libraries involved iRepertoire HTBI primers and Arm-PCR of CDR3 regions. TCRdb used MiXCR to reprocess the multiplex PCR reads, holding one entry per CDR3 protein. Here the sample spans approximately 480,000 distinct CDR3 sequences, about 16% being singletons. Germline trimming cut 7 bases from V and 9 bases from J; bases unmatched to any gene: 9. The CDR3 has 12 residues. Germline loops: CDR1 SNHLY, CDR2 FYNNEI. This sample was also put to use in a study of T cells in Graves' hyperthyroidism and ophthalmopathy.

The clonotype was recovered from a man aged 40-49 years with Graves disease. V and J are TRBV2 and TRBJ2-7; 7 positions match TRBD2. Sample: peripheral blood mononuclear cells (PBMCs), taken at new diagnosis, from a patient treated with antithyroid drugs. The CDR3 DNA follows: TGTGCCAGCACCCAAGGGAGGGTAGGGCAGTACTTC. Translated, it gives CASTQGRVGQYF.